This TCR beta chain was captured in a study of blood T cells in healthy people across ages. General study points: More naive CD4+ cells and higher diversity were found in long-lived than in aged donors. Not knowing donor CMV status may have confounded expanded clonotype changes. Conclusively comparing naive with antigen-experienced cells was impossible with unsorted PBMCs. Older age went with lower TCR beta diversity per million T cells, in a roughly linear way.

A remark on this clonotype: Antigen: not known.

The CDR3 contains 14 residues. V trimming: 2 bases; J trimming: 8 bases; junction bases outside the gene matches: 9. Germline V gives CDR1 DFQATT, CDR2 SNEGSKA (reference sequence). Combining a sample-barcoded 5' primer with a J-beta primer mix, a second PCR ran for roughly 6 to 12 cycles. TCRdb fed the 5' RACE reads into MiXCR, producing one record per CDR3 protein. The profile shows about a million distinct CDR3 sequences, approximately 50% of them singletons. The chain joins TRBV20-1 to TRBJ2-4; TRBD2 matches at 7 bases. Sequenced input: blood. This sequence was found in a woman aged 60-75 years in good health. For the CDR3, the DNA is TGCAGTGCTAGAACCGGACTAGGGGCTGACATTCAGTACTTC. It translates to CSARTGLGADIQYF.